What follows are 12 T cell receptor beta chains derived from one specimen sequenced in a study of technical replicates of blood from a handful of donors. Method: immunoSEQ multiplex PCR; TCRdb's copy keeps in-frame clones and lacks some. Counted here are 60,000 to 90,000 clones, over 85% occurring once; the ten biggest clones make up approximately 0.36%. Source material: T cells isolated from PBMCs. Receptor source: a human donor in good health.

This clone was seen a few times. This chain joins TRBV27 and TRBJ1-2; D gene uncertain. Trimming stripped 3 bases from V and 2 bases from J, with 10 bases between. This CDR3 contains 14 residues. Germline V lookup: CDR1 MNHEY, CDR2 SMNVEV (reference sequence). As DNA, the CDR3 is TGTGCCAGCAGTTTTCGGGTCGGCAACTATGGCTACACCTTC. Its translation is CASSFRVGNYGYTF.

CDR3 amino acids: CASSDRDRGDNEQFF. Written as DNA, the CDR3 is TGCGCCAGCAGTGACCGGGACAGGGGAGACAATGAGCAGTTCTTC. The chain recombines TRBV10-1 with TRBJ2-1; 10 bases agree with TRBD1. The CDR3 loop spans 15 amino acids. Per germline, CDR1 WNHNN and CDR2 SYGVQD (reference sequence). V trimming: 3 bases; J trimming: 5 bases; junction bases outside the gene matches: 4.

This chain joins TRBV25-1 and TRBJ1-1, with D possibly being TRBD1 (6 bases). This CDR3 contains 15 residues. The ends were cut back, 2 bases at V and 3 bases at J, with 13 bases in the middle. The V gene's germline CDR1 is MGHDK and CDR2 SYGVNS. The DNA of the CDR3 is TGTGCCAGCAGTGAACTTGAACAGGGAGACACTGAAGCTTTCTTT. It yields the protein CASSELEQGDTEAFF.

The chain is built from TRBV7-9 and TRBJ2-7; 8 bases are a match to TRBD1. The CDR3 has 12 amino acids. V shed 5 bases and J 6 bases; nucleotides not matched to a gene: 3. Germline CDR1 reads SEHNR; CDR2 reads FQNEAQ (reference sequence). The CDR3 region is CASSQTGVEQYF. DNA for the CDR3: TGTGCCAGCAGCCAGACAGGGGTCGAGCAGTACTTC.

The chain recombines TRBV20-1 with TRBJ2-3; a possible D gene is TRBD1 (5 bases). In germline, CDR1 is DFQATT, CDR2 SNEGSKA (reference sequence). V lost 0 bases and J 8 bases, leaving 6 bases between the germline ends. This CDR3 spans 11 amino acids. CDR3 sequence reads: CSARDGATQYF. Written as DNA, the CDR3 is TGCAGTGCTAGAGATGGGGCTACGCAGTATTTT.

The V and J genes are TRBV28 and TRBJ1-5, with 7 positions matching TRBD1. The ends lost 5 bases at V and 6 bases at J; junction bases unmatched: 7. Germline V gives CDR1 MDHEN, CDR2 SYDVKM. The CDR3 contains 14 residues. The CDR3, as DNA: TGTGCCAGCAGTAAAGACAGGGAGGCTCAGCCCCAGCATTTT. It is translated as CASSKDREAQPQHF. Using reference TRBV28 and TRBJ1-5 for the parts outside the CDR3, the full variable domain is DVKVTQSSRYLVKRTGEKVFLECVQDMDHENMFWYRQDPGLGLRLIYFSYDVKMKEKGDIPEGYSVSREKKERFSLILESASTNQTSMYLCASSKDREAQPQHFGDGTRLSIL.

The chain's CDR3 is CASSRGRAYNEQFF. The CDR3 DNA reads TGTGCCAGCAGTAGAGGGAGGGCGTACAATGAGCAGTTCTTC. The chain employs TRBV28 and TRBJ2-1; 7 bases map to TRBD2. Trimming took 5 bases from V and 4 from J; bases not matched to a gene: 5. The germline gives CDR1 MDHEN, CDR2 SYDVKM. The CDR3 length is 14 residues.

The chain couples TRBV27 to TRBJ1-2; the D is unclear. The CDR3 is 14 amino acids. V was pared by 5 bases and J by 6 bases, with 16 bases between. From germline, CDR1 is MNHEY and CDR2 SMNVEV (reference sequence). CDR3 in DNA: TGTGCCAGCAGTCCACGGGAACCGGGCAATGGCTACACCTTC. The encoded protein is CASSPREPGNGYTF.

The chain has TRBV6-5 and TRBJ2-5; 7 nucleotides align to TRBD1. The CDR3 contains 15 residues. Germline CDR1 reads MNHEY; CDR2 reads SVGAGI. With 2 bases clipped from V and 5 bases from J, the junction kept 8 bases outside the gene matches. For the CDR3, the DNA is TGTGCCAGCAGTTACCACATGACAGGGCGGGAGACCCAGTACTTC. The encoded protein is CASSYHMTGRETQYF.

This clone was picked up one time. The chain carries TRBV6-5 and TRBJ2-7, with TRBD1 matching 9 bases. The germline V gene has CDR1 MNHEY and CDR2 SVGAGI. Unmatched junction bases numbered 1, after V lost 2 bases and J lost 2 bases. The CDR3 has 14 residues. CDR3 in amino acids: CASSYRDRAYEQYF. The CDR3 DNA follows: TGTGCCAGCAGTTACCGGGACAGGGCCTACGAGCAGTACTTC.

The chain has TRBV4-1 and TRBJ1-3; D perhaps matches TRBD1 (6 bases). The CDR3 has 12 residues. Germline CDR1 is MGHRA and CDR2 is YSYEKL. Deletions cut 7 bases from V and 6 bases from J, with 10 bases between. CDR3 in amino acids: CASTDRINTIYF. CDR3 nucleotides: TGCGCCAGCACAGACAGGATAAACACCATATATTTT.

CDR3 amino acids: CASSLNSVYGYTF. CDR3 DNA: TGTGCCAGCAGCTTAAACAGTGTTTATGGCTACACCTTC. This chain links TRBV7-9 with TRBJ1-2, with D uncertain. CDR3 length: 13 residues. CDR1 SEHNR and CDR2 FQNEAQ come from the germline V gene (reference sequence). Trimming took off 2 bases at V and 5 bases at J, with 9 bases between the two ends.